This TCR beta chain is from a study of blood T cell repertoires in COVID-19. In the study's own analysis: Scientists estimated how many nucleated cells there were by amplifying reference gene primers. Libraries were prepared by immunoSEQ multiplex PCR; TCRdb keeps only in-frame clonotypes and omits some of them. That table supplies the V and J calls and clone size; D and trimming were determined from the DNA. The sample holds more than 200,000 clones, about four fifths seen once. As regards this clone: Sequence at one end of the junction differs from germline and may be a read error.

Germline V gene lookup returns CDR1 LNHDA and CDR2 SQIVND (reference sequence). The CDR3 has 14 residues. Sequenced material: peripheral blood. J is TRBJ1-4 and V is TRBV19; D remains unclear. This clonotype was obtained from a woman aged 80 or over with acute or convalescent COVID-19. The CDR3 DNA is TGTGCCAGTAGGATAGCGTATCCTAATGAAAAACTGTTTTTT. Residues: CASRIAYPNEKLFF.